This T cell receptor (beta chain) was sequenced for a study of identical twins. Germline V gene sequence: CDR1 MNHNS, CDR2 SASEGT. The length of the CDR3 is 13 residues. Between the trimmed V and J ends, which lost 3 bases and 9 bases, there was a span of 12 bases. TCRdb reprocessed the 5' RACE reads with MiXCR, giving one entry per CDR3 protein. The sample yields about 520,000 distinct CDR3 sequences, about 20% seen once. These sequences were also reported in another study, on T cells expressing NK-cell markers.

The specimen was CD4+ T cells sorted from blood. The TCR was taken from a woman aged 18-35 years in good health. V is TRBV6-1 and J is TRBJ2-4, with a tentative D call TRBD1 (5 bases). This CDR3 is CASSDQGWSIQYF. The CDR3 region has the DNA TGTGCCAGCAGTGATCAGGGATGGAGCATTCAGTACTTC.